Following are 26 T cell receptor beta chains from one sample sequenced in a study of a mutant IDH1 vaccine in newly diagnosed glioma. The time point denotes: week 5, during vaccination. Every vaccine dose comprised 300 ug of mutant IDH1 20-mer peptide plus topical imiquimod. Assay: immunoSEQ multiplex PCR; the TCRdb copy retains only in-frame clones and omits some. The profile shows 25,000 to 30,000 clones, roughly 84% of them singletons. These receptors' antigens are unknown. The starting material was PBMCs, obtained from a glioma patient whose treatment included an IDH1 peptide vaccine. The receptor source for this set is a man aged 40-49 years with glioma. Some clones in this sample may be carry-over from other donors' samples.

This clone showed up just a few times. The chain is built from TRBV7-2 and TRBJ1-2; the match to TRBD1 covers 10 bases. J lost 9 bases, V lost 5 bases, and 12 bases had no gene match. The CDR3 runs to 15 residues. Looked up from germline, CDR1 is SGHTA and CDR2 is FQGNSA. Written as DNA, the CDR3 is TGTGCCAGCAGCGCCAGACAGGGGGCGTTCTCAAGCTACACCTTC. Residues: CASSARQGAFSSYTF. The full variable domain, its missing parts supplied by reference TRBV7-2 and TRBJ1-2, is GAGVSQSPSNKVTEKGKDVELRCDPISGHTALYWYRQSLGQGLEFLIYFQGNSAPDKSGLPSDRFSAERTGGSVSTLTIQRTQQEDSAVYLCASSARQGAFSSYTFGSGTRLTVV.

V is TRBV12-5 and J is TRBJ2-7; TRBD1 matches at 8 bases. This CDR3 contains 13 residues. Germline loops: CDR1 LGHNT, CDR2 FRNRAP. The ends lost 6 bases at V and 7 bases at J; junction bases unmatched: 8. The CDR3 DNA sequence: TGTGCTAGTGGGTTTTGGACAGGGCGAGAGCAGTACTTC. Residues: CASGFWTGREQYF.

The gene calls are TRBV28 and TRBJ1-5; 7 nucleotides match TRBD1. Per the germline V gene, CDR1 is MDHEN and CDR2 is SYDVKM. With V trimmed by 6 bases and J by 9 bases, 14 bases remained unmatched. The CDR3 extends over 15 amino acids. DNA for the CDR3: TGTGCCAGCAGGGAAATACGGACAGGTAAATCGCCCCAGCATTTT. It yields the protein CASREIRTGKSPQHF.

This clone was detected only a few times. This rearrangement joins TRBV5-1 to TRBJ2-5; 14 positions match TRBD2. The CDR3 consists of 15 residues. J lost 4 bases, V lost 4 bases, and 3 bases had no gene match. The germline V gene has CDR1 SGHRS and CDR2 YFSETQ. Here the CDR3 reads CASSAGTSGGETQYF. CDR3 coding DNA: TGCGCCAGCAGCGCGGGGACTAGCGGGGGAGAGACCCAGTACTTC.

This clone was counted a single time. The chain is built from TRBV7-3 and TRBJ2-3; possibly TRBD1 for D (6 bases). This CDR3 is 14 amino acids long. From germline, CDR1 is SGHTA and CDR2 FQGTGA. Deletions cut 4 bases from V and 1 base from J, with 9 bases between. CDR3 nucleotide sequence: TGTGCCAGCAGCTCACCAGGGGGCACAGATACGCAGTATTTT. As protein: CASSSPGGTDTQYF.

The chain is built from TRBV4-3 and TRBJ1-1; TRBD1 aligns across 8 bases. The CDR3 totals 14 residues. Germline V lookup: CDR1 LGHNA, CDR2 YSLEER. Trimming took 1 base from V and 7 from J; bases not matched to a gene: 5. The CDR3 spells CASSQAYRGDEAFF. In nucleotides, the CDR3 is TGCGCCAGCAGCCAAGCCTACAGGGGGGATGAAGCTTTCTTT.

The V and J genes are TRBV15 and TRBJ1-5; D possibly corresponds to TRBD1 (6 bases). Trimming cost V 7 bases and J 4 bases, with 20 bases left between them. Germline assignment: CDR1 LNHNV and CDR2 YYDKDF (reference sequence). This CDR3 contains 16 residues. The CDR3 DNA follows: TGTGCCACCATCCTAGGGGGACAAGGCCCAAATCAGCCCCAGCATTTT. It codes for CATILGGQGPNQPQHF.

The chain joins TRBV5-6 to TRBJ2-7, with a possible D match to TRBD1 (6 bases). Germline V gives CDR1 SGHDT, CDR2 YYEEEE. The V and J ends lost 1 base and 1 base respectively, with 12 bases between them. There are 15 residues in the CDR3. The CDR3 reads CASSLLRGNSYEQYF. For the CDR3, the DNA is TGTGCCAGCAGCTTGCTCAGGGGTAATTCCTACGAGCAGTACTTC.

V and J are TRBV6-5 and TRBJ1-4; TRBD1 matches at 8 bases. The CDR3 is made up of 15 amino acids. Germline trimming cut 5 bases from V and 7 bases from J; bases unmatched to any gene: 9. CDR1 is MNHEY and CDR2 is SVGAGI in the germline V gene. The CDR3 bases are TGTGCCAGCAGTAGGCGACAGGGGCAAGGTGAAAAACTGTTTTTT. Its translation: CASSRRQGQGEKLFF.

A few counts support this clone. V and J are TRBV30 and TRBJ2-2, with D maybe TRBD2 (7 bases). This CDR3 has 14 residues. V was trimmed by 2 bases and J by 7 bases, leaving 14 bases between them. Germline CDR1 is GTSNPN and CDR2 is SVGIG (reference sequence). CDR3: CAWSRGGVGGELFF. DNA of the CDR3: TGTGCCTGGAGTAGGGGGGGGGTTGGCGGGGAGCTGTTTTTT.

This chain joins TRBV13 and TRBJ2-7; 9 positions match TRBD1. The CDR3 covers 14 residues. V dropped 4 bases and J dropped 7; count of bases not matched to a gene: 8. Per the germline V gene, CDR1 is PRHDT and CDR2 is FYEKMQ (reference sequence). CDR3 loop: CASSSPDRGNEQYF. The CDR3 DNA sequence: TGTGCCAGCAGCTCACCCGACAGGGGGAATGAGCAGTACTTC. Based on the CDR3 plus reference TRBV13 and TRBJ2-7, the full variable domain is AAGVIQSPRHLIKEKRETATLKCYPIPRHDTVYWYQQGPGQDPQFLISFYEKMQSDKGSIPDRFSAQQFSDYHSELNMSSLELGDSALYFCASSSPDRGNEQYFGPGTRLTVT.

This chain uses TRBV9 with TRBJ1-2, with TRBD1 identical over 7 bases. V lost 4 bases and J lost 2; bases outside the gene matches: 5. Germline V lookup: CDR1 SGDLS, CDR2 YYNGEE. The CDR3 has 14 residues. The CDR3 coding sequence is TGTGCCAGCAGCCCTCAGGGACAGAACTATGGCTACACCTTC. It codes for CASSPQGQNYGYTF.

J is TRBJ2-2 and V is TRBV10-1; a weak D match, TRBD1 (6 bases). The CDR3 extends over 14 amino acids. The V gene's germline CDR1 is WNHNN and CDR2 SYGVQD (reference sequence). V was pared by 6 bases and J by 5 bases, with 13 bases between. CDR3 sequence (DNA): TGCGCCAGCAGGCAGGACAGATGGACCGGGGAGCTGTTTTTT. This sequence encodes CASRQDRWTGELFF.

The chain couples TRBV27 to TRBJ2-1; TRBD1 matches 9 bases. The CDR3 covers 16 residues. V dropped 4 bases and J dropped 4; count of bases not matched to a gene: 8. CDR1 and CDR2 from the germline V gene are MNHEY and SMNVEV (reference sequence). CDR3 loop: CASSYSGQGFYNEQFF. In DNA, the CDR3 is TGTGCCAGCAGTTATTCAGGACAGGGGTTTTACAATGAGCAGTTCTTC.

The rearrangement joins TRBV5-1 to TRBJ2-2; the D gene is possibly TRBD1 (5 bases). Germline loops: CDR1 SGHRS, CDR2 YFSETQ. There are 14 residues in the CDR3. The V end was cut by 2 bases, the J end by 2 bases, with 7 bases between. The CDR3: CASSFDRNTGELFF. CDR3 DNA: TGCGCCAGCAGCTTCGACAGAAACACCGGGGAGCTGTTTTTT.

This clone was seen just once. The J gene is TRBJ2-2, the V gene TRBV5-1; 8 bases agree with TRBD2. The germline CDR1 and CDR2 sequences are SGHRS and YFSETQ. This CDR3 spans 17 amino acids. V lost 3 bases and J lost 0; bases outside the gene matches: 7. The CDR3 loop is CASSWSGGLTNTGELFF. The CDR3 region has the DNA TGCGCCAGCAGCTGGAGCGGGGGTCTTACGAACACCGGGGAGCTGTTTTTT.

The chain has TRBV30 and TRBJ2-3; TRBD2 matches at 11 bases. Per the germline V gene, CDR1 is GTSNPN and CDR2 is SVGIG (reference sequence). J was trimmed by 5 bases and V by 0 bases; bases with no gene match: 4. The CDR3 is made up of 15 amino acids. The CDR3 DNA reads TGTGCCTGGAGTGTCGCCCTAGCGGGGGGAGATACGCAGTATTTT. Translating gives CAWSVALAGGDTQYF.

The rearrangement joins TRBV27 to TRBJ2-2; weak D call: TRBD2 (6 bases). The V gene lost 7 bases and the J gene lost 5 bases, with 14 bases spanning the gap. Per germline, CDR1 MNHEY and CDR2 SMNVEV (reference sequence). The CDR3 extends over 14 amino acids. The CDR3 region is CASTGGDLTGELFF. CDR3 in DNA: TGTGCCAGCACGGGCGGGGATCTGACCGGGGAGCTGTTTTTT.

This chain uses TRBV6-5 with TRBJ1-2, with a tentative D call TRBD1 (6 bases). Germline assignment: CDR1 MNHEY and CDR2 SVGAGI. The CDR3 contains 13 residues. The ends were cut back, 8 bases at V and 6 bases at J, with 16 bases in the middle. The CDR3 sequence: CASRSPGAHGYTF. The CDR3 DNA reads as TGTGCCAGCCGCAGCCCAGGGGCGCATGGCTACACCTTC.

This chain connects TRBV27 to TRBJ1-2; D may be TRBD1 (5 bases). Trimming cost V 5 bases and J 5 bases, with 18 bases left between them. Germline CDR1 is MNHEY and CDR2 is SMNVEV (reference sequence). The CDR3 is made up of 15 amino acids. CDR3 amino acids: CASSVLPPGRYGYTF. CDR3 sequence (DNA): TGTGCCAGCAGTGTCCTTCCGCCAGGGCGGTATGGCTACACCTTC.

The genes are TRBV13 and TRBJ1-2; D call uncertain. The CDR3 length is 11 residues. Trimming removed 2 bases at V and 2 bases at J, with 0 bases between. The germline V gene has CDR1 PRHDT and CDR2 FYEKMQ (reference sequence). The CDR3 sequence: CASSLNYGYTF. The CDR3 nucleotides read TGTGCCAGCAGCTTAAACTATGGCTACACCTTC.

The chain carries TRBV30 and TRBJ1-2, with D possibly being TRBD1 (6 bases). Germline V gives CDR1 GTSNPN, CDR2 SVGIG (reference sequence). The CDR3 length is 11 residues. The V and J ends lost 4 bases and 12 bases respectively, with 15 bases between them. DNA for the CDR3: TGTGCCTGGACTACAGGGAGACGGGACACCTTC. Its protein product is CAWTTGRRDTF.

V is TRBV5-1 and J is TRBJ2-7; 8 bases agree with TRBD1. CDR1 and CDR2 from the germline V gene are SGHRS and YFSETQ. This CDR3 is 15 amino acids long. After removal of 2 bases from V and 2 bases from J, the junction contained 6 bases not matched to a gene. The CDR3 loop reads CASSFVDRGPYEQYF. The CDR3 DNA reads TGCGCCAGCAGCTTTGTCGACAGGGGCCCCTACGAGCAGTACTTC.

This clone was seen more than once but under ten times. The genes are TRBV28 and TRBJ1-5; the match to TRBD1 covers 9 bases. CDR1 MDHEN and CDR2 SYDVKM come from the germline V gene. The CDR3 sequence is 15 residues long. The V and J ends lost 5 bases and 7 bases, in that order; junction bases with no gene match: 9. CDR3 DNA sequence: TGTGCCAGCAGTCCTGGAGGGACAGGGAGGCAGCCCCAGCATTTT. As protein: CASSPGGTGRQPQHF.

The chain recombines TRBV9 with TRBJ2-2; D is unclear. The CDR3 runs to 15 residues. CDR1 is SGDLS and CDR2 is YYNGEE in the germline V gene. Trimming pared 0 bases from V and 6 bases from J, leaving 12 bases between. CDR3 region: CASSVEVELPGELFF. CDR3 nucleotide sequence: TGTGCCAGCAGCGTAGAGGTAGAGCTACCCGGGGAGCTGTTTTTT.

The CDR3: CASSPTDGGRAFF. CDR3 coding DNA: TGTGCCAGCAGCCCCACAGACGGCGGGAGAGCTTTCTTT. The gene calls are TRBV7-3 and TRBJ1-1, with D hard to call. Germline V gene sequence: CDR1 SGHTA, CDR2 FQGTGA. CDR3 length: 13 amino acids. V lost 5 bases to trimming and J lost 10 bases, with 17 bases between them. The full variable domain, rest sourced from reference TRBV7-3 and TRBJ1-1, is GAGVSQTPSNKVTEKGKYVELRCDPISGHTALYWYRQSLGQGPEFLIYFQGTGAADDSGLPNDRFFAVRPEGSVSTLKIQRTERGDSAVYLCASSPTDGGRAFFGQGTRLTVV.